These 29 T cell receptor beta chains share one sample of origin, sequenced in a study of blood T cell repertoires in COVID-19. Sequencing used immunoSEQ multiplex PCR; TCRdb keeps in-frame clones, though not all of them. Of about 200,000 clones in the sample, roughly 80% were seen once. Sequenced material: peripheral blood. The receptors stem from a man between 50 and 59 years old who had recovered from COVID-19.

The chain is built from TRBV9 and TRBJ1-1; D is undetermined. Germline V gene data show CDR1 as SGDLS and CDR2 as YYNGEE. This CDR3 contains 13 residues. Trimming shortened V by 3 bases and J by 7 bases, and 13 bases separated the two germline ends. DNA of the CDR3: TGTGCCAGCAGCGCACTGTCAGGCCTTGAAGCTTTCTTT. As protein: CASSALSGLEAFF.

The chain couples TRBV25-1 to TRBJ1-1, with a possible D match to TRBD1 (6 bases). The CDR3 has 15 amino acids. V lost 1 base and J 1 base, leaving 10 bases between the germline ends. CDR1 MGHDK and CDR2 SYGVNS come from the germline V gene. This CDR3 is CASSELTGTNTEAFF. CDR3 nucleotides: TGTGCCAGCAGTGAATTAACAGGGACGAACACTGAAGCTTTCTTT.

V gene TRBV2 combines with J gene TRBJ1-3; D might be TRBD1 (5 bases). Germline CDR1 SNHLY, CDR2 FYNNEI. The CDR3 has 14 residues. Trimming pared 6 bases from V and 5 bases from J, leaving 14 bases between. The DNA of the CDR3 is TGTGCCAGCAGGGCCCGACAGTCGCGAAACACCATATATTTT. It specifies CASRARQSRNTIYF.

The chain uses TRBV21-1 and TRBJ1-3; TRBD1, as called in the table, went unchecked against the DNA. TRBV21-1 is flagged as a pseudogene. The CDR3 runs 15 residues. CDR3 DNA: TGTGCCAGCAGCACTCTGACAGGGTCTGGAAACACCATATATTTT. This translates into CASSTLTGSGNTIYF.

V usage is TRBV4-1 and J usage is TRBJ2-3, with D possibly matching TRBD2 (6 bases). V lost 2 bases and J lost 2, with 17 bases in between. Germline V gene lookup returns CDR1 MGHRA and CDR2 YSYEKL. This CDR3 region has 17 residues. Written as DNA, the CDR3 is TGCGCCAGCAGCCAAATTGGGGGGTACGATAACACAGATACGCAGTATTTT. Amino acid sequence: CASSQIGGYDNTDTQYF.

DNA of the CDR3: TGTGCCAGCAGTTCTACCGGGACTAGCATCTACGAGCAGTACTTC. Amino acid sequence: CASSSTGTSIYEQYF. The genes are TRBV28 and TRBJ2-7, with 9 nucleotides matching TRBD2. V lost 4 bases and J lost 3; bases outside the gene matches: 7. The CDR3 is 15 residues long. The V gene's germline CDR1 is MDHEN and CDR2 SYDVKM.

The V gene is TRBV7-9, the J gene TRBJ1-2, with D perhaps matching TRBD1 (5 bases). The CDR3 is made up of 15 amino acids. V lost 4 bases to trimming and J lost 2 bases, with 14 bases between them. Per germline, CDR1 SEHNR and CDR2 FQNEAQ (reference sequence). The CDR3 nucleotides read TGTGCCAGCAGCTCAATGGCAGGGAAAAACTATGGCTACACCTTC. Amino acids: CASSSMAGKNYGYTF.

The chain is built from TRBV5-1 and TRBJ1-6; no reliable D call. Germline CDR1 SGHRS, CDR2 YFSETQ. With 4 bases removed from V and 0 bases from J, the gap between germline ends came to 20 bases. The CDR3 length is 19 residues. CDR3 sequence: CASSPFRGRRSSYNSPLHF. CDR3 DNA: TGCGCCAGCAGCCCGTTTCGCGGCCGCAGAAGCTCCTATAATTCACCCCTCCACTTT.

This clone is a singleton in its sample. The CDR3 DNA reads as TGCGCCAGCAGCTTGGGGACTAGCGGGAGGGGGGCCCAGTTCTTC. It encodes CASSLGTSGRGAQFF. The genes are TRBV5-1 and TRBJ2-1, with TRBD2 matching over 15 bases. V was pared by 0 bases and J by 13 bases, with 5 bases of the junction left unmatched. Germline assignment: CDR1 SGHRS and CDR2 YFSETQ. This CDR3 is built from 15 residues.

CDR3 nucleotide sequence: TGTGCCAGCAGATCTCCGGGGACAGGGAGCTCCTACGAGCAGTACTTC. It encodes CASRSPGTGSSYEQYF. V and J are TRBV28 and TRBJ2-7; 9 nucleotides match TRBD1. Germline V gives CDR1 MDHEN, CDR2 SYDVKM. This CDR3 has 16 amino acids. V gave up 6 bases and J gave up 0 bases; unmatched junction bases: 9.

The chain carries TRBV5-8 and TRBJ1-1; 7 nucleotides line up with TRBD1. V was pared by 1 base and J by 3 bases, with 12 bases of the junction left unmatched. The CDR3 has 17 amino acids. Germline V gene lookup returns CDR1 SGHTS and CDR2 YDEGEE. As DNA, the CDR3 is TGTGCCAGCAGCTTGAGGGGGCCCATCCGGGGTGACACTGAAGCTTTCTTT. Protein sequence: CASSLRGPIRGDTEAFF.

The chain links TRBV5-4 to TRBJ2-3; D gene unclear. The V end was cut by 1 base, the J end by 2 bases, with 8 bases between. Germline V gene lookup returns CDR1 SGHNT and CDR2 YYREEE (reference sequence). The CDR3 totals 14 residues. The CDR3 is CASSLLLLTDTQYF. The DNA of the CDR3 is TGTGCCAGCAGCTTGCTCCTTCTCACAGATACGCAGTATTTT.

The rearrangement uses TRBV6-2 or TRBV6-3 and TRBJ2-5; 14 bases fit TRBD2. Per the germline V gene, CDR1 is MNHEY and CDR2 is SVGEGT. The CDR3 is made up of 16 amino acids. V shed 4 bases and J 3 bases; nucleotides not matched to a gene: 4. The CDR3 region is CASSLTGLAGEETQYF. The CDR3 nucleotides read TGTGCCAGCAGTTTAACGGGACTAGCGGGAGAAGAGACCCAGTACTTC.

The chain has TRBV24-1 and TRBJ2-3; possibly TRBD2 for D (5 bases). Deletions cut 7 bases from V and 6 bases from J, with 7 bases between. The CDR3 is made up of 11 amino acids. Germline CDR1 reads KGHDR; CDR2 reads SFDVKD. This chain's CDR3 is CATRDFDTQYF. As DNA, the CDR3 is TGTGCCACCAGGGACTTTGATACGCAGTATTTT.

This sequence joins TRBV5-1 and TRBJ2-7; 7 bases line up with TRBD2. Germline assignment: CDR1 SGHRS and CDR2 YFSETQ. Trimming at V came to 0 bases and at J to 3 bases, leaving 12 bases not matched to a gene. The CDR3 runs to 17 residues. The CDR3 reads CASSLVWGGGSLYEQYF. The CDR3 DNA reads TGCGCCAGCAGCTTGGTATGGGGCGGCGGGAGCCTCTACGAGCAGTACTTC. The variable domain in full, completed from reference TRBV5-1 and TRBJ2-7, reads KAGVTQTPRYLIKTRGQQVTLSCSPISGHRSVSWYQQTPGQGLQFLFEYFSETQRNKGNFPGRFSGRQFSNSRSEMNVSTLELGDSALYLCASSLVWGGGSLYEQYFGPGTRLTVT.

Regarding this clone: Other DNA sequences of this sample code for an identical CDR3. CDR3 nucleotide sequence: TGCGCCAGCAGCTTGGGAGGGACAGAGAATGAAAAACTGTTTTTT. Translation gives CASSLGGTENEKLFF. The V and J genes are TRBV5-1 and TRBJ1-4; 7 positions agree with TRBD1. With V trimmed by 0 bases and J by 5 bases, 4 bases remained unmatched. Germline lookup yields CDR1 SGHRS and CDR2 YFSETQ. The length of the CDR3 is 15 residues.

The chain links TRBV7-3 to TRBJ2-2, with D possibly TRBD2 on 5 matching bases. The germline V and J ends were trimmed by 1 base and 0 bases, with 9 bases remaining between them. The germline CDR1 and CDR2 sequences are SGHTA and FQGTGA. This CDR3 has 16 residues. CDR3 sequence (DNA): TGTGCCAGCAGCTTAAGCCCAGCGGCGAACACCGGGGAGCTGTTTTTT. Amino acids: CASSLSPAANTGELFF.

The sample holds a few counts of this clone. This chain uses TRBV28 with TRBJ2-7; tentatively, D is TRBD1 (6 bases). The CDR3 runs 14 residues. From germline, CDR1 is MDHEN and CDR2 SYDVKM. V was trimmed by 7 bases and J by 4 bases, leaving 17 bases between them. The CDR3 DNA follows: TGTGCCAGCAACCCACCGGGACACATTTACGAGCAGTACTTC. Translating gives CASNPPGHIYEQYF. Complete variable domain (other parts from reference TRBV28 and TRBJ2-7): DVKVTQSSRYLVKRTGEKVFLECVQDMDHENMFWYRQDPGLGLRLIYFSYDVKMKEKGDIPEGYSVSREKKERFSLILESASTNQTSMYLCASNPPGHIYEQYFGPGTRLTVT.

V and J are TRBV2 and TRBJ2-5, with D maybe TRBD1 (6 bases). V lost 0 bases, J lost 8 bases, and 13 bases lay in between. Germline CDR1 is SNHLY and CDR2 is FYNNEI. This CDR3 has 14 residues. CDR3 sequence: CASSEAQGFQTQYF. The CDR3, as DNA: TGTGCCAGCAGTGAAGCTCAGGGGTTCCAAACCCAGTACTTC.

This clone was recorded a few times. This chain uses TRBV18 with TRBJ2-2, with 8 nucleotides matching TRBD1. Germline loops: CDR1 KGHSH, CDR2 LQKENI. The CDR3 length is 15 residues. V was pared by 6 bases and J by 11 bases, with 14 bases of the junction left unmatched. The CDR3 region has the DNA TGTGCCAGCTCTACTTCGGGACAGGACCTCGTAGAGCTGTTTTTT. It specifies CASSTSGQDLVELFF.

The DNA for the CDR3 is TGTGCCAGCAGCGACCCCGTCCCGCTTGACAGGTGGTCCTACGAGCAGTACTTC. It translates to CASSDPVPLDRWSYEQYF. V and J are TRBV7-9 and TRBJ2-7; D perhaps matches TRBD1 (6 bases). There are 18 residues in the CDR3. Germline values: CDR1 SEHNR, CDR2 FQNEAQ (reference sequence). Trimming removed 5 bases from V and 1 base from J, with 24 bases in between.

V usage is TRBV7-2 and J usage is TRBJ2-1; 10 bases are shared with TRBD2. The V gene's germline CDR1 is SGHTA and CDR2 FQGNSA. Unmatched junction bases numbered 12, after V lost 1 base and J lost 6 bases. The length of the CDR3 is 18 residues. The CDR3 DNA follows: TGTGCCAGCAGCTTAGAGCTAGCGGGAGCTCTGACGGGCAATGAGCAGTTCTTC. Its translation is CASSLELAGALTGNEQFF.

CDR3 loop: CASSLAGRYTGELFF. CDR3 DNA sequence: TGCGCCAGCAGCTTGGCTGGTAGATACACCGGGGAGCTGTTTTTT. This rearrangement joins TRBV5-1 to TRBJ2-2; D is uncertain. V lost 0 bases to trimming and J lost 3 bases, with 9 bases between them. The CDR3 runs to 15 residues. The V gene's germline CDR1 is SGHRS and CDR2 YFSETQ. The full variable domain, rest sourced from reference TRBV5-1 and TRBJ2-2, is KAGVTQTPRYLIKTRGQQVTLSCSPISGHRSVSWYQQTPGQGLQFLFEYFSETQRNKGNFPGRFSGRQFSNSRSEMNVSTLELGDSALYLCASSLAGRYTGELFFGEGSRLTVL.

As regards this clone: Other nucleotide sequences in the sample specify the same CDR3. The genes are TRBV25-1 and TRBJ2-1, with 9 positions matching TRBD2. The germline V gene encodes CDR1 MGHDK and CDR2 SYGVNS. CDR3 length: 14 amino acids. After removal of 3 bases from V and 8 bases from J, the junction contained 5 bases not matched to a gene. The CDR3 loop is CASSEPSGTDEQFF. Here the CDR3 DNA reads TGTGCCAGCAGTGAGCCTAGCGGGACGGATGAGCAGTTCTTC. Drawing the rest from reference TRBV25-1 and TRBJ2-1, the complete variable domain is EADIYQTPRYLVIGTGKKITLECSQTMGHDKMYWYQQDPGMELHLIHYSYGVNSTEKGDLSSESTVSRIRTEHFPLTLESARPSHTSQYLCASSEPSGTDEQFFGPGTRLTVL.

V gene TRBV28 combines with J gene TRBJ1-5; 8 nucleotides line up with TRBD1. The V gene end was trimmed by 6 bases and the J gene end by 6 bases; junction bases not matched to a gene: 10. The CDR3 runs to 15 residues. Germline CDR1 reads MDHEN; CDR2 reads SYDVKM. The DNA for the CDR3 is TGTGCCAGCAGCCGAATAGACAGGGGCGCTCAGCCCCAGCATTTT. This encodes CASSRIDRGAQPQHF.

A single count supports this clone. V and J are TRBV5-4 and TRBJ2-2; a weak D match, TRBD1 (5 bases). CDR3 length: 17 residues. The germline gives CDR1 SGHNT, CDR2 YYREEE (reference sequence). V lost 3 bases and J 1 base, leaving 16 bases between the germline ends. The CDR3: CASSSGPDTLNTGELFF. CDR3 bases: TGTGCCAGCAGCTCCGGTCCGGACACCCTGAACACCGGGGAGCTGTTTTTT.

The rearrangement uses TRBV14 and TRBJ1-1; D not resolved. V lost 4 bases, J lost 10 bases, and 16 bases lay in between. The germline CDR1 and CDR2 sequences are SGHDN and FVKESK. This CDR3 is 13 amino acids long. The CDR3 nucleotides read TGTGCCAGCAGCCCGCTTAACTCTGGGCTAGCTTTCTTT. Protein product: CASSPLNSGLAFF.

The genes are TRBV6-6 and TRBJ1-5; D remains ambiguous. The CDR3 loop spans 14 amino acids. Per germline, CDR1 MNHNY and CDR2 SVGAGI (reference sequence). The germline V and J ends were trimmed by 7 bases and 5 bases, with 15 bases remaining between them. The CDR3: CASTPRYLDQPQHF. CDR3 in DNA: TGTGCCAGCACCCCTAGGTATCTGGATCAGCCCCAGCATTTT.

The rearrangement uses TRBV29-1 and TRBJ1-4, with TRBD1 matching 10 bases. The CDR3 is 14 residues long. The junction had 5 bases not matched to a gene; V was cut back by 2 bases and J by 8 bases. The germline V gene has CDR1 SQVTM and CDR2 ANQGSEA. The CDR3: CSVETTGGSEKLFF. In DNA, the CDR3 is TGCAGCGTTGAAACGACAGGGGGCTCGGAAAAACTGTTTTTT.